These 6 T cell receptor beta chains came from one sample sequenced in a study of T cells in Graves' hyperthyroidism and ophthalmopathy. Amplification yielded TCR beta CDR3 regions, with RNA transcripts as the source. HTBI primers were employed in a first-round RT-PCR of the TCR CDR3. MiXCR, applied by TCRdb to the multiplex PCR reads, yields one record per CDR3 protein. The repertoire holds 650,000 to 850,000 distinct CDR3 sequences, with about 19% as singletons. The sequencing input was blood. Receptors were obtained from a woman aged 45-65 years with Graves' hyperthyroidism that later progressed to Graves' ophthalmopathy.

The chain couples TRBV7-6 to TRBJ1-3; maybe TRBD1 (6 bases). Trimming removed 3 bases at V and 4 bases at J, with 13 bases between. The CDR3 has 15 residues. Germline-derived CDR1 and CDR2 are SGHVS and FNYEAQ. The CDR3 loop reads CASSFVGGGGNTIYF. The CDR3 region has the DNA TGTGCCAGCAGCTTTGTCGGGGGGGGCGGAAACACCATATATTTT.

This clonotype has ten or more counts. This chain uses TRBV11-2 with TRBJ2-7; no clear D. Trimming left V 1 base short and J 0 bases short, with 7 bases between. The CDR3 sequence is 14 residues long. The germline CDR1 and CDR2 sequences are SGHAT and FQNNGV. CDR3 coding DNA: TGTGCCAGCAGCTTAGCAGGAGTCTCCTACGAGCAGTACTTC. This translates into CASSLAGVSYEQYF.

A word on this clonotype: Mismatch with germline at one junction end may stem from a read error. This chain connects TRBV11-2 to TRBJ1-2, with 7 positions matching TRBD1. The CDR3 loop spans 14 amino acids. The germline CDR1 and CDR2 sequences are SGHAT and FQNNGV. The CDR3 loop is CASSFGDSLNGYIF. The CDR3 DNA sequence: TGTGCCAGCAGCTTCGGGGACAGTTTGAATGGCTACATCTTC. Variable domain in full (rest from reference TRBV11-2 and TRBJ1-2): EAGVAQSPRYKIIEKRQSVAFWCNPISGHATLYWYQQILGQGPKLLIQFQNNGVVDDSQLPKDRFSAERLKGVDSTLKIQPAKLEDSAVYLCASSFGDSLNGYIFGSGTRLTVV.

A single count supports this clonotype. The chain combines TRBV15 with TRBJ2-4; 9 bases align to TRBD1. The CDR3 has 18 residues. Germline V CDR1 and CDR2: LNHNV, YYDKDF (reference sequence). Germline trimming cut 2 bases from V and 8 bases from J; bases unmatched to any gene: 16. The CDR3 sequence: CATSRNSGSGTGRDIQYF. The DNA for the CDR3 is TGTGCCACCAGCAGAAATAGCGGGTCAGGGACAGGGCGGGACATTCAGTACTTC.

This clonotype was picked up many times. The chain couples TRBV7-2 to TRBJ2-1; maybe TRBD2 (5 bases). The CDR3 sequence is 14 residues long. V was pared by 0 bases and J by 6 bases, with 9 bases between. Germline lookup yields CDR1 SGHTA and CDR2 FQGNSA. The CDR3 reads CASSLARGINEQFF. CDR3 in DNA: TGTGCCAGCAGCTTAGCGAGAGGGATCAATGAGCAGTTCTTC.

Points on this clonotype: A much larger clone differs from this one at a single base, so this may be a read error. This rearrangement joins TRBV2 to TRBJ2-3; D may correspond to TRBD1 or TRBD2 (5 bases each). This CDR3 comprises 17 residues. Trimming pared 0 bases from V and 6 bases from J, leaving 19 bases between. The V gene's germline CDR1 is SNHLY and CDR2 FYNNEI. Written as DNA, the CDR3 is TGTGCCAGCAGTGAAGCCCTACCGGGACCAGCAGGGGATACGCAGTATTTT. Its protein is CASSEALPGPAGDTQYF.